The 16 T cell receptor beta chains given below trace back to one sample, sequenced in a study of cytomegalovirus exposure and HLA in healthy donors. Both 60 Vbeta primers and 13 Jbeta primers went into the PCR. Libraries were prepared by immunoSEQ multiplex PCR; TCRdb keeps only in-frame clonotypes and omits some of them. In the table there are fewer than 95,000 clones, more than 75% of which are singletons. The sequenced sample consisted of PBMCs. These receptors all come from a young man in good health and CMV-seronegative.

V and J are TRBV6-5 and TRBJ2-7; 10 bases map to TRBD1. The CDR3 runs 14 residues. With 5 bases clipped from V and 5 bases from J, the junction kept 6 bases outside the gene matches. Germline V gene lookup returns CDR1 MNHEY and CDR2 SVGAGI. CDR3 in DNA: TGTGCCAGCAGTCAGGACAGGGGGTTCAACGAGCAGTACTTC. It specifies CASSQDRGFNEQYF.

J is TRBJ2-7 and V is TRBV11-2, with 8 bases matching TRBD1. Germline V gene lookup returns CDR1 SGHAT and CDR2 FQNNGV. V was clipped by 0 bases and J by 6 bases; unmatched bases: 1. CDR3 length: 13 amino acids. The CDR3 is CASSLETGAEQYF. The CDR3 region has the DNA TGTGCCAGCAGCTTAGAGACAGGGGCCGAGCAGTACTTC.

J is TRBJ2-5 and V is TRBV5-1; 8 bases map to TRBD2. CDR1 is SGHRS and CDR2 is YFSETQ in the germline V gene. The ends lost 4 bases at V and 2 bases at J; junction bases unmatched: 7. This CDR3 is built from 15 residues. The CDR3, as DNA: TGCGCCAGCAGCCCGGGGGGGCGGGGGCAAGAGACCCAGTACTTC. Its translation: CASSPGGRGQETQYF.

The rearrangement links TRBV7-9 to TRBJ2-6, with D perhaps TRBD1 (5 bases). The length of the CDR3 is 19 residues. Germline V lookup: CDR1 SEHNR, CDR2 FQNEAQ (reference sequence). Trimming left V 4 bases short and J 2 bases short, with 21 bases between. DNA of the CDR3: TGTGCCAGCAGCTCCCCCGAAGAATGGGGCGCAACTGGGGCCAACGTCCTGACTTTC. Its translation is CASSSPEEWGATGANVLTF.

V is TRBV5-5 and J is TRBJ1-1; 10 positions match TRBD1. Per the germline V gene, CDR1 is SGHKS and CDR2 is YYEKEE (reference sequence). The CDR3 is 13 amino acids. With 6 bases clipped from V and 3 bases from J, the junction kept 2 bases outside the gene matches. CDR3 region: CASTGQGYTEAFF. CDR3 coding DNA: TGTGCCAGCACGGGACAGGGGTACACTGAAGCTTTCTTT.

This chain uses TRBV13 with TRBJ2-7, with D maybe TRBD2 (5 bases). The V gene's germline CDR1 is PRHDT and CDR2 FYEKMQ (reference sequence). With 7 bases removed from V and 6 bases from J, the gap between germline ends came to 19 bases. CDR3 length equals 14 residues. The CDR3 protein is CASKGTRSNGEQYF. The CDR3 nucleotides read TGTGCCAGCAAAGGTACTAGATCGAATGGCGAGCAGTACTTC.

This chain joins TRBV15 and TRBJ2-7, with 7 bases aligning to TRBD2. The germline CDR1 and CDR2 sequences are LNHNV and YYDKDF (reference sequence). The CDR3 has 15 residues. V was pared by 5 bases and J by 4 bases, with 11 bases of the junction left unmatched. For the CDR3, the DNA is TGTGCCACCAGCTTGCCAGCGGGGTCCGGATACGAGCAGTACTTC. Its translation: CATSLPAGSGYEQYF.

As to this clone: This sample also contains other DNA sequences that code for the same CDR3. CDR3 DNA: TGTGCCAGCTCACCACCGGGACTTAACACCGGGGAGCTGTTTTTT. It codes for CASSPPGLNTGELFF. V usage is TRBV18 and J usage is TRBJ2-2; D possibly corresponds to TRBD2 (6 bases). V dropped 0 bases and J dropped 2 bases, with 7 bases sitting between them. The CDR3 covers 15 residues. Per the germline V gene, CDR1 is KGHSH and CDR2 is LQKENI. The full variable domain, rest sourced from reference TRBV18 and TRBJ2-2, is NAGVMQNPRHLVRRRGQEARLRCSPMKGHSHVYWYRQLPEEGLKFMVYLQKENIIDESGMPKERFSAEFPKEGPSILRIQQVVRGDSAAYFCASSPPGLNTGELFFGEGSRLTVL.

This sequence joins TRBV5-4 and TRBJ2-7, with TRBD2 matching 7 bases. Per the germline V gene, CDR1 is SGHNT and CDR2 is YYREEE (reference sequence). V shed 4 bases, J shed 2 bases, and the junction held 6 bases outside the gene matches. The CDR3 runs to 14 residues. CDR3 in amino acids: CASSPVGGAYEQYF. The CDR3 DNA sequence: TGTGCCAGCAGCCCCGTGGGGGGGGCCTACGAGCAGTACTTC.

About this clone itself: Sequence at one end of the junction differs from germline and may be a read error. The rearrangement joins TRBV7-9 to TRBJ2-7; a weak D match, TRBD1 (5 bases). This CDR3 is built from 12 residues. CDR1 SEHNR and CDR2 FQNEAQ come from the germline V gene (reference sequence). The CDR3 DNA is TGTTCCAGCAGCCCCCAGGGTTACGAGCAGTACTTC. Protein sequence: CSSSPQGYEQYF.

The CDR3: CASSQAQGGKYGYTF. In DNA, the CDR3 is TGTGCCAGCAGCCAAGCACAGGGGGGGAAATATGGCTACACCTTC. The chain uses TRBV4-2 and TRBJ1-2; 8 positions agree with TRBD1. The CDR3 consists of 15 residues. With 1 base clipped from V and 5 bases from J, the junction kept 6 bases outside the gene matches. Germline V gene sequence: CDR1 LGHNA, CDR2 YNFKEQ.

The chain combines TRBV6-5 with TRBJ2-7; TRBD2 matches 11 bases. V lost 7 bases, J lost 2 bases, and 4 bases stayed unmatched. The CDR3 is 14 residues long. CDR1 is MNHEY, CDR2 SVGAGI, per germline. The CDR3 region is CASTRLAGTYEQYF. The DNA of the CDR3 is TGTGCCAGCACCCGACTAGCGGGGACCTACGAGCAGTACTTC.

The J gene is TRBJ1-6, the V gene TRBV18; no clear D gene. Germline V gene lookup returns CDR1 KGHSH and CDR2 LQKENI. The CDR3 contains 16 residues. Trimming removed 2 bases from V and 5 bases from J, with 13 bases in between. CDR3 sequence: CASSPGDIRNNSPLHF. The CDR3 region has the DNA TGTGCCAGCTCACCAGGTGACATCAGGAATAATTCACCCCTCCACTTT.

The chain recombines TRBV14 with TRBJ2-1, with 7 nucleotides matching TRBD1. The junction had 10 bases not matched to a gene; V was cut back by 3 bases and J by 8 bases. CDR3 length: 15 amino acids. Germline V CDR1 and CDR2: SGHDN, FVKESK. The CDR3 sequence: CASSHLGGGPHEQFF. The CDR3 DNA reads TGTGCCAGCAGCCACTTAGGGGGCGGGCCCCATGAGCAGTTCTTC.

V is TRBV15 and J is TRBJ2-1; 9 positions agree with TRBD1. J gave up 7 bases and V 3 bases, and 4 bases lay outside the gene matches. The CDR3 loop spans 14 amino acids. Per germline, CDR1 LNHNV and CDR2 YYDKDF (reference sequence). The CDR3 DNA reads TGTGCCACCAGCAGTATCGGGACAGGGAATGAGCAGTTCTTC. Translated: CATSSIGTGNEQFF.

A word on this clone: The same CDR3 arises from other DNA sequences in this sample as well. The rearrangement links TRBV5-1 to TRBJ1-4, with 9 nucleotides matching TRBD1. V was clipped by 5 bases and J by 5 bases; unmatched bases: 4. CDR1 is SGHRS, CDR2 YFSETQ, per germline. This CDR3 has 14 residues. In DNA form, the CDR3 reads TGCGCCAGCAGTCCGGGACAGGGAAATGAAAAACTGTTTTTT. Translating it yields CASSPGQGNEKLFF.